This T cell receptor (beta chain) was obtained from a study of cytomegalovirus exposure and HLA in healthy donors. The CDR3 totals 14 residues. CDR1 and CDR2 from the germline V gene are LGHNT and FRNRAP. It was with 60 Vbeta and 13 Jbeta primers that the PCR ran. Sequenced by immunoSEQ multiplex PCR; TCRdb stores in-frame clones only, minus some. The sample consists of 150,000 to 200,000 clones, roughly 85% of them appearing once. Notes on this clone: One junction end disagrees with the germline gene, perhaps due to a read error.

This rearrangement joins TRBV12-5 to TRBJ1-2; no clear D. The sequencing input was PBMCs. This receptor was identified in a man aged 45-65 years in good health and CMV-seropositive. The CDR3 nucleotides read TGTGCTAGTGGTTTCCCCGCTTCGAACTCTGGCTACACCTTC. Translated: CASGFPASNSGYTF.